The next 7 T cell receptor beta chains were all read from a single sample in a study of T-cell memory formation after mild COVID-19. TCRdb re-analysed the 5' RACE reads in MiXCR, keeping a single row per CDR3 protein. The sample holds fewer than 550,000 distinct CDR3 sequences, approximately 20% seen once. The specimen sequenced was PBMCs or a T cell subset sorted from them (not recorded which). The receptors were gathered from an adult woman who had mild COVID-19 (a few samples of this study predate the infection). Cell type and time point are not known.

The rearrangement uses TRBV12-3 or TRBV12-4 and TRBJ1-3; TRBD1 is a possible D gene (5 bases). Trimming took 3 bases from V and 0 from J, leaving 12 bases between them. This CDR3 has 16 amino acids. Here the CDR3 reads CASSFRDLGSGNTIYF. The CDR3 DNA reads TGTGCCAGCAGTTTTCGGGACCTGGGCTCTGGAAACACCATATATTTT.

V usage is TRBV3-1 and J usage is TRBJ2-3; D gene uncertain. The V gene's germline CDR1 is LGHDT and CDR2 YNNKEL (reference sequence). Trimming removed 0 bases from V and 8 bases from J, with 15 bases in between. The CDR3 spans 15 residues. CDR3 region: CASSQDKSAWGTQYF. CDR3 in DNA: TGTGCCAGCAGCCAAGACAAGTCGGCCTGGGGTACGCAGTATTTT.

As to this clonotype: A junction boundary mismatches the germline segment, possibly from a read error. In DNA, the CDR3 is TGTGCCAGCAGTGAGGACAGGGCATCCTACAATGAGCAGTTATTC. This encodes CASSEDRASYNEQLF. This chain uses TRBV6-1 with TRBJ2-1; TRBD1 agrees at 8 bases. In germline, CDR1 is MNHNS, CDR2 SASEGT. The length of the CDR3 is 15 residues.

This chain links TRBV19 with TRBJ1-2; the D gene is possibly TRBD1 (5 bases). This CDR3 is built from 15 residues. CDR1 is LNHDA and CDR2 is SQIVND in the germline V gene (reference sequence). Trimming stripped 8 bases from V and 0 bases from J, with 16 bases between. DNA for the CDR3: TGTGCCAGTTCCTATGTTACAGGTTCTAACTATGGCTACACCTTC. Translated, it gives CASSYVTGSNYGYTF.

CDR3 loop: CSAEGVAGYNEQFF. The CDR3 coding sequence is TGCAGTGCTGAAGGAGTAGCGGGGTACAATGAGCAGTTCTTC. The chain is built from TRBV20-1 and TRBJ2-1; 8 bases map to TRBD2. The CDR3 extends over 14 amino acids. The V and J ends lost 5 bases and 4 bases, in that order; junction bases with no gene match: 7. Germline CDR1 DFQATT, CDR2 SNEGSKA (reference sequence).

This clonotype occurred a few times. The chain links TRBV5-5 to TRBJ1-2; 7 bases are shared with TRBD1. After removal of 4 bases from V and 4 bases from J, the junction contained 10 bases not matched to a gene. The germline V gene has CDR1 SGHKS and CDR2 YYEKEE (reference sequence). The CDR3 extends over 15 amino acids. The DNA of the CDR3 is TGTGCCAGCAGCCCCCGCGCAGGGGGGGCCTATGGCTACACCTTC. Translation: CASSPRAGGAYGYTF. Supplemented by reference TRBV5-5 and TRBJ1-2, the full variable domain reads DAGVTQSPTHLIKTRGQQVTLRCSPISGHKSVSWYQQVLGQGPQFIFQYYEKEERGRGNFPDRFSARQFPNYSSELNVNALLLGDSALYLCASSPRAGGAYGYTFGSGTRLTVV.

The V and J genes are TRBV30 and TRBJ1-5; D is ambiguous. CDR3 length: 14 amino acids. Trimming removed 2 bases from V and 1 base from J, with 9 bases in between. Germline lookup yields CDR1 GTSNPN and CDR2 SVGIG (reference sequence). The CDR3 DNA is TGTGCCTGGAGTAGGTATTCCAGCAATCAGCCCCAGCATTTT. Protein product: CAWSRYSSNQPQHF.